This T cell receptor (beta chain) stems from a study of T cell repertoires in aging, cancer and after chemotherapy. Amplification of TCR beta used genomic DNA extracted from peripheral blood. General study points: Untreated cancer patients had significantly lower blood TCR diversity than age-matched healthy donors.

A mixed TRB-A/B primer pool amplified rearranged TRB by multiplex touch-down PCR. TCRdb ran MiXCR on the multiplex PCR reads and lists one entry per CDR3 protein. The sample lists about 2,900 distinct CDR3 sequences, approximately 20% seen once, with 45% to 60% in the top ten. Trimming removed 6 bases from V and 10 bases from J; junction bases left unmatched: 10. The CDR3 length is 15 residues. Turning to this clonotype: Its antigen is unknown.

Specimen: blood. The sequence was obtained from a human donor with a solid tumor. The chain couples TRBV12-3 or TRBV12-4 to TRBJ2-1, with 12 nucleotides matching TRBD2. The CDR3: CASSLMTSGSGEQFF. The CDR3 DNA reads TGTGCCAGCAGCCTCATGACTAGCGGGAGCGGAGAGCAGTTCTTC.